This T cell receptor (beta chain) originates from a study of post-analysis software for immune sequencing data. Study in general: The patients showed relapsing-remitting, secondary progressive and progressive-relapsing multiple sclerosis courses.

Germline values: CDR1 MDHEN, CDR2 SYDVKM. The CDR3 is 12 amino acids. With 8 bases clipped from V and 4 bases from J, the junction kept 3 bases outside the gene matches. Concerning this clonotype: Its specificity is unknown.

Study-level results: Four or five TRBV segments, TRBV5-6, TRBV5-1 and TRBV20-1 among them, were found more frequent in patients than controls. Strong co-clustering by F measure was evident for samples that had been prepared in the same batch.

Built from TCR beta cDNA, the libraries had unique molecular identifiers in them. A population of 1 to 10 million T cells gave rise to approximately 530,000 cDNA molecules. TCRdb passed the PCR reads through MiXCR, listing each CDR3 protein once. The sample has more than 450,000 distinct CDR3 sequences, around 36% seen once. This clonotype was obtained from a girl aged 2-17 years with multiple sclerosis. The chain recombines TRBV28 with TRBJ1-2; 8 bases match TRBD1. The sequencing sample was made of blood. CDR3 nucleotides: TGTGCCAGCGGGACAGGCTTCTATGGCTACACCTTC. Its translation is CASGTGFYGYTF.